This is a list of T cell receptor beta chains from one sample in a study of shared clonotypes between healthy human individuals. Measured with immunoSEQ multiplex PCR; TCRdb has only the in-frame clones, and not every one. The sample lists about 2 million clones; approximately 94% were seen once. Sequenced: naive CD8+ T cells sorted from blood. Receptors were obtained from a man aged 18 to 30 in good health. Each CDR3 is given with its conserved first and last residue.

TRBJ2-2 | TRBV5-1 | CASSALLSGGELFF
TRBJ1-5 | TRBV6-1 | CASIRGPGRDQPQHF
TRBJ2-5 | TRBV9 | CASSSTGFGQETQYF
TRBJ1-4 | TRBV7-9 | CASSQPGARNEKLFF
TRBJ1-1 | TRBV28 | CASSNPEPAFF
TRBJ2-2 | TRBV28 | CAGSRGLNTGELFF
TRBJ1-4 | TRBV9 | CASSVDQGSGEKLFF
TRBJ2-7 | TRBV28 | CASSFGGEDEQYF
TRBJ1-2 | TRBV13 | CASSSILTGYGYTF
TRBJ1-5 | TRBV7-2 | CASSLINGNQPQHF
TRBJ2-7 | TRBV13 | CASSFGRTYEQYF
TRBJ2-1 | TRBV30 | CAWSYGTSGNEQFF
TRBJ2-1 | TRBV19 | CASSIQGFTEQFF
TRBJ1-1 | TRBV5-1 | CASHPDTGTAFF
TRBJ2-7 | TRBV2 | CASSYDSYEQYF
TRBJ1-2 | TRBV14 | CASSQAGKGPYYGYTF
TRBJ1-6 | TRBV27 | CASSYGPGSNSPLHF
TRBJ2-3 | TRBV4-1 | CASRETGADTQYF
TRBJ2-2 | TRBV6-6 | CASSDYAGGTGELFF
TRBJ1-1 | TRBV7-9 | CASSLYQGAGTEAFF
TRBJ2-7 | TRBV7-8 | CASSWGSYEQYF
TRBJ2-7 | TRBV27 | CASSLTTSGTGEQYF